The 32 T cell receptor beta chains below all came from one sample that was sequenced in a study of blood T cell repertoires in COVID-19. Data came from immunoSEQ multiplex PCR; TCRdb stores just in-frame clones and leaves some out. The sample has around 150,000 clones; more than 65% are singletons. The sample was PBMCs or T cells enriched from blood (not recorded which). These receptors originate from a man aged 45 to 65 who had recovered from COVID-19.

This chain uses TRBV28 with TRBJ1-3; 10 nucleotides align to TRBD1. This CDR3 is built from 14 residues. In germline, CDR1 is MDHEN, CDR2 SYDVKM. Trimming cost V 7 bases and J 2 bases; bases outside gene matches: 2. This chain's CDR3 is CASTGTGAGNTIYF. The CDR3 DNA reads as TGTGCCAGCACCGGGACAGGGGCTGGAAACACCATATATTTT.

The chain recombines TRBV19 with TRBJ2-7, with 10 bases that match TRBD1. V was clipped by 3 bases and J by 5 bases; unmatched bases: 4. CDR1 and CDR2 from the germline V gene are LNHDA and SQIVND (reference sequence). The CDR3 sequence is 14 residues long. The CDR3 spells CASSMDRGIDEQYF. Written as DNA, the CDR3 is TGTGCCAGTAGTATGGACAGGGGGATCGACGAGCAGTACTTC. The variable domain in full, completed from reference TRBV19 and TRBJ2-7, reads DGGITQSPKYLFRKEGQNVTLSCEQNLNHDAMYWYRQDPGQGLRLIYYSQIVNDFQKGDIAEGYSVSREKKESFPLTVTSAQKNPTAFYLCASSMDRGIDEQYFGPGTRLTVT.

The sample holds one count of this clone. V is TRBV5-1 and J is TRBJ1-3; D possibly corresponds to TRBD1 (6 bases). Trimming stripped 2 bases from V and 0 bases from J, with 9 bases between. The CDR3 length is 15 residues. Germline V gene lookup returns CDR1 SGHRS and CDR2 YFSETQ. CDR3 coding DNA: TGCGCCAGCAGCTTCTCGACAGGCTCTGGAAACACCATATATTTT. Amino acid sequence: CASSFSTGSGNTIYF.

This chain joins TRBV28 and TRBJ2-5, with D uncertain. With 5 bases removed from V and 3 bases from J, the gap between germline ends came to 13 bases. Germline loops: CDR1 MDHEN, CDR2 SYDVKM. This CDR3 contains 14 residues. The CDR3 DNA reads TGTGCCAGCAGTCCTGGTGGAACTAAAGAGACCCAGTACTTC. This sequence encodes CASSPGGTKETQYF.

This rearrangement joins TRBV19 to TRBJ1-5; D is perhaps TRBD1 (6 bases). Per germline, CDR1 LNHDA and CDR2 SQIVND (reference sequence). CDR3 length equals 14 residues. V gave up 8 bases and J gave up 2 bases, with 13 bases separating them. CDR3 nucleotides: TGTGCCAGTTATACAGGGATCGGCAATCAGCCCCAGCATTTT. Translation: CASYTGIGNQPQHF.

This sequence joins TRBV19 and TRBJ2-3; D remains ambiguous. V shed 4 bases and J shed 2 bases, with 7 bases lying between them. CDR1 and CDR2 from the germline V gene are LNHDA and SQIVND (reference sequence). CDR3 length equals 13 residues. Here the CDR3 reads CASSTLNTDTQYF. The DNA of the CDR3 is TGTGCCAGTAGTACACTTAACACAGATACGCAGTATTTT.

CDR3 residues: CASSSAGTRVGYTF. CDR3 sequence (DNA): TGTGCCAGCAGCTCCGCCGGGACTAGGGTTGGCTACACCTTC. The rearrangement links TRBV7-9 to TRBJ1-2; weak D call: TRBD1 (5 bases). From germline, CDR1 is SEHNR and CDR2 FQNEAQ (reference sequence). Trimming took 4 bases from V and 7 from J, leaving 16 bases between them. The CDR3 is 14 amino acids.

The V call is TRBV10-3, the J call TRBJ2-7, with D uncertain. This CDR3 has 11 amino acids. CDR1 and CDR2 (germline): ENHRY, SYGVKD. V was cut by 6 bases and J by 4 bases, with 7 bases left in between. Written as DNA, the CDR3 is TGTGCCATCAGGCAGATATACGAGCAGTACTTC. Translated: CAIRQIYEQYF.

This clone was seen once. V usage is TRBV5-1 and J usage is TRBJ1-4; TRBD1 agrees at 7 bases. Unmatched junction bases numbered 9, after V lost 4 bases and J lost 6 bases. This CDR3 is built from 15 residues. CDR1 SGHRS and CDR2 YFSETQ come from the germline V gene. The CDR3 protein is CASSIEGARDEKLFF. The CDR3 nucleotides read TGCGCCAGCAGCATAGAGGGGGCTAGGGATGAAAAACTGTTTTTT.

The chain employs TRBV5-4 and TRBJ2-5; 8 positions match TRBD2. There are 15 residues in the CDR3. The V and J ends lost 1 base and 2 bases, in that order; junction bases with no gene match: 4. CDR1 is SGHNT, CDR2 YYREEE, per germline (reference sequence). The CDR3 bases are TGTGCCAGCAGCTTGTGGCGGGGGGCTCAAGAGACCCAGTACTTC. It yields the protein CASSLWRGAQETQYF.

This clone was picked up one time. The chain carries TRBV19 and TRBJ2-7, with D perhaps matching TRBD1 (5 bases). This CDR3 has 14 residues. With 3 bases removed from V and 1 base from J, the gap between germline ends came to 10 bases. Germline V gene data show CDR1 as LNHDA and CDR2 as SQIVND (reference sequence). The CDR3 nucleotides are TGTGCCAGTAGTATTCCAGGGAATTCCTACGAGCAGTACTTC. It yields the protein CASSIPGNSYEQYF. The full variable domain, with the rest looked up from reference TRBV19 and TRBJ2-7, is DGGITQSPKYLFRKEGQNVTLSCEQNLNHDAMYWYRQDPGQGLRLIYYSQIVNDFQKGDIAEGYSVSREKKESFPLTVTSAQKNPTAFYLCASSIPGNSYEQYFGPGTRLTVT.

This clone came up once. CDR3 DNA: TGTGCCAGCAGCTTAGGACAGGTTAGCACAGATACGCAGTATTTT. Its translation is CASSLGQVSTDTQYF. The rearrangement joins TRBV7-2 to TRBJ2-3; D may be TRBD1 (6 bases). There are 15 residues in the CDR3. Per germline, CDR1 SGHTA and CDR2 FQGNSA. V was cut by 1 base and J by 0 bases, with 8 bases left in between.

The genes are TRBV19 and TRBJ2-1, with 10 bases that match TRBD2. The V segment lost 8 bases and the J segment 6 bases; nucleotides outside the gene matches: 7. Germline CDR1 and CDR2: LNHDA and SQIVND (reference sequence). The length of the CDR3 is 14 residues. The CDR3 DNA reads as TGTGCCAGTGGCGCGGGACTAGCGTCCAATGAGCAGTTCTTC. Protein: CASGAGLASNEQFF.

The chain uses TRBV4-1 and TRBJ1-4; D is perhaps TRBD1 (6 bases). The length of the CDR3 is 15 residues. The V end lost 3 bases, the J end lost 10 bases, and 18 bases lay between the germline ends. The germline V gene has CDR1 MGHRA and CDR2 YSYEKL. This CDR3 reads CASSQLQGRFGKLFF. The CDR3, as DNA: TGCGCCAGCAGCCAGTTACAGGGAAGGTTTGGAAAACTGTTTTTT.

The genes are TRBV28 and TRBJ2-3, with 8 bases fitting TRBD2. The CDR3 length is 15 residues. The ends lost 5 bases at V and 2 bases at J; junction bases unmatched: 6. From germline, CDR1 is MDHEN and CDR2 SYDVKM. The CDR3 sequence is CASSERGRVTDTQYF. The DNA of the CDR3 is TGTGCCAGCAGTGAGCGGGGGAGGGTCACAGATACGCAGTATTTT.

The gene calls are TRBV5-1 and TRBJ1-6; D is ambiguous. Germline values: CDR1 SGHRS, CDR2 YFSETQ. V was shortened by 3 bases and J by 6 bases, with 10 bases between the two germline ends. The CDR3 has 14 amino acids. CDR3 DNA: TGCGCCAGCAGCTCTGAGGTGGGTAATTCACCCCTCCACTTT. It encodes CASSSEVGNSPLHF.

This clone was counted a few times. Other DNA sequences of this sample code for an identical CDR3. This rearrangement joins TRBV9 to TRBJ2-3; 7 positions match TRBD2. CDR3 length equals 15 residues. CDR1 is SGDLS, CDR2 YYNGEE, per germline. The ends lost 0 bases at V and 1 base at J; junction bases unmatched: 2. CDR3 nucleotide sequence: TGTGCCAGCAGCGTAGGGGCGGGGGGCACAGATACGCAGTATTTT. Translating it yields CASSVGAGGTDTQYF.

The V gene is TRBV5-4, the J gene TRBJ1-2; no clear D gene. This CDR3 is built from 14 residues. Germline lookup yields CDR1 SGHNT and CDR2 YYREEE (reference sequence). The V end was cut by 4 bases, the J end by 8 bases, with 18 bases between. The CDR3, as DNA: TGTGCCAGCAGCGGCGGACCGGACGGGAGGGGCTACACCTTC. Translating it yields CASSGGPDGRGYTF.

This chain uses TRBV6-5 with TRBJ2-1; 10 bases align to TRBD2. CDR1 MNHEY and CDR2 SVGAGI come from the germline V gene. Losses at the gene ends were 6 bases for V and 7 bases for J; bases not matched to a gene: 6. The CDR3 totals 14 residues. CDR3 DNA: TGTGCCAGCAGCCTACTAGCGGGAAGGAATGAGCAGTTCTTC. Its translation: CASSLLAGRNEQFF.

This chain uses TRBV5-1 with TRBJ1-6, with a possible D match to TRBD1 (5 bases). V lost 0 bases, J lost 8 bases, and 9 bases lay in between. The CDR3 extends over 14 amino acids. Germline V lookup: CDR1 SGHRS, CDR2 YFSETQ. The CDR3 sequence: CASSLGRDYSPLHF. The CDR3 DNA follows: TGCGCCAGCAGCTTGGGCAGGGACTATTCACCCCTCCACTTT. Supplemented by reference TRBV5-1 and TRBJ1-6, the full variable domain reads KAGVTQTPRYLIKTRGQQVTLSCSPISGHRSVSWYQQTPGQGLQFLFEYFSETQRNKGNFPGRFSGRQFSNSRSEMNVSTLELGDSALYLCASSLGRDYSPLHFGNGTRLTVT.

The gene calls are TRBV6-6 and TRBJ2-7, with D possibly being TRBD2 (6 bases). Between the trimmed V and J ends, which lost 6 bases and 5 bases, there was a span of 17 bases. The CDR3 runs to 14 residues. Germline CDR1 and CDR2: MNHNY and SVGAGI (reference sequence). CDR3 in DNA: TGTGCCAGCAGAGTTCGGGCGGGGCCCGACGAGCAGTACTTC. This sequence encodes CASRVRAGPDEQYF.

The chain couples TRBV7-9 to TRBJ1-5; possible D gene TRBD1, 5 bases. The germline V gene encodes CDR1 SEHNR and CDR2 FQNEAQ (reference sequence). The V and J ends lost 1 base and 5 bases respectively, with 9 bases between them. The CDR3 extends over 14 amino acids. CDR3 protein: CASSLEAGYQPQHF. In DNA, the CDR3 is TGTGCCAGCAGCTTAGAGGCAGGGTATCAGCCCCAGCATTTT.

This rearrangement joins TRBV5-1 to TRBJ2-1; D not resolved. CDR3 size: 15 residues. Trimming took 1 base from V and 3 from J, leaving 11 bases between them. Germline CDR1 SGHRS, CDR2 YFSETQ. In DNA form, the CDR3 reads TGCGCCAGCAGCTTGTCGCCAGGCAACTACAATGAGCAGTTCTTC. Translated, it gives CASSLSPGNYNEQFF.

This chain joins TRBV5-5 and TRBJ1-1; D call uncertain. The V and J ends lost 4 bases and 6 bases respectively, with 25 bases between them. From germline, CDR1 is SGHKS and CDR2 YYEKEE (reference sequence). This CDR3 is built from 17 residues. For the CDR3, the DNA is TGTGCCAGCAGCCAAGCAGGACCGGCCGGCGGGCTGGCTGAAGCTTTCTTT. Its translation is CASSQAGPAGGLAEAFF.

V usage is TRBV19 and J usage is TRBJ2-2, with D tentatively TRBD1 (6 bases). CDR1 and CDR2 from the germline V gene are LNHDA and SQIVND (reference sequence). The CDR3 loop spans 16 amino acids. Trimming pared 5 bases from V and 9 bases from J, leaving 22 bases between. DNA of the CDR3: TGTGCCAGTAGTGCCTCAACACCAGGGGTCTCGAGGGAGCTGTTTTTT. Amino acids: CASSASTPGVSRELFF.

The chain carries TRBV10-1 and TRBJ1-5, with TRBD1 matching 8 bases. The CDR3 runs to 13 residues. Germline-derived CDR1 and CDR2 are WNHNN and SYGVQD (reference sequence). V lost 7 bases and J lost 7; bases outside the gene matches: 6. DNA for the CDR3: TGCGCCAGCATAATTGGACAGGGACAGCCCCAGCATTTT. Translation gives CASIIGQGQPQHF.

This sequence joins TRBV9 and TRBJ2-3; TRBD1 is a possible D gene (5 bases). This CDR3 has 14 amino acids. Germline V gives CDR1 SGDLS, CDR2 YYNGEE. V was clipped by 3 bases and J by 0 bases, with 8 bases between them. The CDR3 DNA follows: TGTGCCAGCAGCGCACGACAGAGCACAGATACGCAGTATTTT. It specifies CASSARQSTDTQYF.

The chain joins TRBV6-1 to TRBJ1-4; no definite D call. CDR1 is MNHNS and CDR2 is SASEGT in the germline V gene. This CDR3 comprises 16 residues. The V end was cut by 3 bases, the J end by 8 bases, with 19 bases between. The CDR3 loop reads CASSERPWAPSEKLFF. The DNA of the CDR3 is TGTGCCAGCAGTGAGCGTCCTTGGGCGCCTAGCGAAAAACTGTTTTTT.

V is TRBV5-1 and J is TRBJ2-1, with TRBD1 matching 11 bases. The J segment lost 6 bases and the V segment lost 3 bases, leaving 5 bases of the junction unmatched. This CDR3 has 15 residues. In germline, CDR1 is SGHRS, CDR2 YFSETQ. In DNA, the CDR3 is TGCGCCAGCAGCTCCCCGGACAGGGGGCTCAATGAGCAGTTCTTC. It is translated as CASSSPDRGLNEQFF. Combining the CDR3 with reference TRBV5-1 and TRBJ2-1 gives the whole variable domain KAGVTQTPRYLIKTRGQQVTLSCSPISGHRSVSWYQQTPGQGLQFLFEYFSETQRNKGNFPGRFSGRQFSNSRSEMNVSTLELGDSALYLCASSSPDRGLNEQFFGPGTRLTVL.

The rearrangement uses TRBV7-9 and TRBJ2-3; a possible D gene is TRBD2 (5 bases). V lost 5 bases, J lost 4 bases, and 16 bases lay in between. The germline V gene encodes CDR1 SEHNR and CDR2 FQNEAQ (reference sequence). CDR3 length: 15 amino acids. The CDR3 sequence is CASSLVESGSDTQYF. The CDR3 DNA reads TGTGCCAGCAGCCTGGTCGAGTCGGGGTCAGATACGCAGTATTTT.

This chain connects TRBV29-1 to TRBJ2-1; TRBD2 matches at 7 bases. The germline gives CDR1 SQVTM, CDR2 ANQGSEA. Trimming cost V 5 bases and J 7 bases; bases outside gene matches: 11. The CDR3 length is 14 residues. The CDR3: CSVPLLLALNEQFF. DNA of the CDR3: TGCAGCGTTCCGTTGTTACTAGCGCTGAATGAGCAGTTCTTC.

Note on this clone: The sample holds other DNA sequences that translate to the same CDR3. The rearrangement joins TRBV5-4 to TRBJ2-5; the match to TRBD1 covers 10 bases. The V gene's germline CDR1 is SGHNT and CDR2 YYREEE (reference sequence). The V gene end was trimmed by 4 bases and the J gene end by 5 bases; junction bases not matched to a gene: 5. This CDR3 spans 14 amino acids. In DNA, the CDR3 is TGTGCCAGCAGCCCGGGACAGGGGAGGGAGACCCAGTACTTC. It yields the protein CASSPGQGRETQYF.